The 9 T cell receptor beta chains in this list originate from one sample, sequenced in a study of CD8 T cells in Susac syndrome. A quantity of about 0.5 to 1 ug RNA underwent reverse transcription using random hexamers. TCRdb re-called the immunoSEQ multiplex PCR reads through MiXCR, storing one row per CDR3 protein. This sample has about 280,000 distinct CDR3 sequences, with 70% to 90% found just once. The sample was CD8+ T cells from PBMCs. The receptors here all came from a human donor with multiple sclerosis.

V is TRBV19 and J is TRBJ2-1; D not certain. Per the germline V gene, CDR1 is LNHDA and CDR2 is SQIVND (reference sequence). V was shortened by 1 base and J by 6 bases, with 13 bases between the two germline ends. The CDR3 totals 15 residues. The DNA for the CDR3 is TGTGCCAGTAGTATAGCCCGGGCCTGGCGCAATGAGCAGTTCTTC. This sequence encodes CASSIARAWRNEQFF.

The chain joins TRBV27 to TRBJ2-7, with TRBD2 matching over 8 bases. This CDR3 has 13 amino acids. With V trimmed by 5 bases and J by 2 bases, 2 bases remained unmatched. The germline gives CDR1 MNHEY, CDR2 SMNVEV (reference sequence). CDR3 in amino acids: CASSRGLAYEQYF. CDR3 DNA sequence: TGTGCCAGCAGTCGGGGACTAGCCTACGAGCAGTACTTC.

CDR3 in DNA: TGTGCCAGCAGCTTAGGGGGGTGGGATTCGGTATACAATGAGCAGTTCTTC. Translated, it gives CASSLGGWDSVYNEQFF. The chain joins TRBV7-6 to TRBJ2-1; D tentatively reads TRBD1 or TRBD2 (5 bases each). There are 17 residues in the CDR3. Trimming pared 1 base from V and 4 bases from J, leaving 17 bases between. Germline V gene lookup returns CDR1 SGHVS and CDR2 FNYEAQ.

The chain uses TRBV24-1 and TRBJ2-7; tentative D call: TRBD1 (5 bases). The germline V and J ends were trimmed by 3 bases and 0 bases, with 11 bases remaining between them. The germline gives CDR1 KGHDR, CDR2 SFDVKD. The CDR3 is made up of 15 amino acids. DNA for the CDR3: TGTGCCACCAGTGATCAAAGGACATCCTCCTACGAGCAGTACTTC. Its translation: CATSDQRTSSYEQYF.

In this sample, this clonotype turned up once. The genes are TRBV20-1 and TRBJ2-7; TRBD1 might be the D (6 bases). Deletions cut 6 bases from V and 0 bases from J, with 12 bases between. The CDR3 has 13 amino acids. Germline lookup yields CDR1 DFQATT and CDR2 SNEGSKA (reference sequence). For the CDR3, the DNA is TGCAGTGCCAACAGGGAGAGCTCCTACGAGCAGTACTTC. Its protein is CSANRESSYEQYF.

The chain is built from TRBV29-1 and TRBJ2-3; D might be TRBD2 (6 bases). Germline loops: CDR1 SQVTM, CDR2 ANQGSEA. This CDR3 is 13 amino acids long. The V end was cut by 7 bases, the J end by 7 bases, with 18 bases between. CDR3 DNA: TGCAGCGCCGGACGGGACTCCGCGAATACGCAGTATTTT. Amino acid sequence: CSAGRDSANTQYF.

This sequence joins TRBV27 and TRBJ2-1; D remains unclear. Germline CDR1 MNHEY, CDR2 SMNVEV (reference sequence). Trimming stripped 2 bases from V and 6 bases from J, with 11 bases between. CDR3 length: 14 amino acids. The CDR3 is CASSLRSGSNEQFF. CDR3 DNA: TGTGCCAGCAGTTTAAGGTCAGGTAGCAATGAGCAGTTCTTC.

This clonotype was observed a single time. The V call is TRBV20-1, the J call TRBJ2-3, with D perhaps TRBD1 (6 bases). Trimming left V 5 bases short and J 0 bases short, with 15 bases between. Germline-derived CDR1 and CDR2 are DFQATT and SNEGSKA (reference sequence). This CDR3 is built from 15 residues. CDR3 protein: CSAPRQASSTDTQYF. DNA of the CDR3: TGCAGTGCTCCCCGACAGGCCTCTAGCACAGATACGCAGTATTTT.

In the case of this clonotype: The junction departs from germline at one end; a sequencing error may be responsible. The J gene is TRBJ2-2, the V gene TRBV20-1, with D perhaps TRBD2 (5 bases). Germline V gives CDR1 DFQATT, CDR2 SNEGSKA (reference sequence). The CDR3 sequence is 13 residues long. The CDR3 here is CSATGSGTGELFF. The CDR3 DNA sequence: TGTAGTGCTACGGGCAGCGGAACCGGGGAGCTGTTTTTT.